Shown below are 32 T cell receptor beta chains from a single sample sequenced in a study of regulatory T cells in long-lasting Graves disease. As to time point: persistent/refractory GD, antithyroid drugs over 5 years with positive TRAb. PBMC RNA was the source of the TCR library. TCR beta libraries were built with iRepertoire HTBI primers and Arm-PCR of CDR3 regions. TCRdb recomputed calls from the multiplex PCR reads with MiXCR, one row per CDR3 protein. The sample shows approximately 380,000 distinct CDR3 sequences, around 21% of them seen only once. The sample in question was peripheral blood mononuclear cells (PBMCs), obtained when the disease was refractory, from a patient treated with antithyroid drugs. These receptors were collected from a female donor with Graves disease.

This clonotype appeared a few times. The chain joins TRBV6-2 or TRBV6-3 to TRBJ1-3; D may be TRBD1 (5 bases). In germline, CDR1 is MNHEY, CDR2 SVGEGT. The CDR3 runs to 20 residues. V gave up 0 bases and J gave up 1 base, with 22 bases separating them. The CDR3: CASSYSAPLRQGISGNTIYF. CDR3 DNA: TGTGCCAGCAGTTACTCAGCCCCTTTAAGGCAGGGAATATCTGGAAACACCATATATTTT.

The gene calls are TRBV20-1 and TRBJ1-2, with D unresolved. V was clipped by 3 bases and J by 0 bases, with 8 bases between them. The CDR3 has 13 amino acids. Germline V gene data show CDR1 as DFQATT and CDR2 as SNEGSKA (reference sequence). CDR3 sequence (DNA): TGCAGTGCTAGGATCGCTCCTAACTATGGCTACACCTTC. It codes for CSARIAPNYGYTF.

The genes are TRBV11-3 and TRBJ2-2, with D maybe TRBD2 (6 bases). CDR3 length: 12 amino acids. The germline gives CDR1 SGHNT, CDR2 YENEEA. Trimming cost V 1 base and J 10 bases, with 7 bases left between them. The CDR3: CASSLGEEELFF. The DNA of the CDR3 is TGTGCCAGCAGCTTAGGGGAGGAGGAGCTGTTTTTT.

This clonotype was recorded at least ten times. The chain couples TRBV20-1 to TRBJ2-7; tentative D call: TRBD1 (6 bases). This CDR3 has 15 residues. V lost 0 bases, J lost 0 bases, and 12 bases lay in between. Germline V gives CDR1 DFQATT, CDR2 SNEGSKA (reference sequence). This CDR3 reads CSARDPGTNSYEQYF. CDR3 bases: TGCAGTGCTAGAGACCCAGGGACAAACTCCTACGAGCAGTACTTC.

This clonotype was observed a handful of times. The chain carries TRBV5-5 and TRBJ2-5; D perhaps matches TRBD2 (7 bases). Germline V gives CDR1 SGHKS, CDR2 YYEKEE (reference sequence). The CDR3 covers 15 residues. Deletions cut 1 base from V and 1 base from J, with 11 bases between. CDR3 region: CASSLIRGAQETQYF. The CDR3 nucleotides are TGTGCCAGCAGCTTGATTCGGGGGGCCCAAGAGACCCAGTACTTC.

For this clonotype: This may arise from a read error, as a much more abundant clone is one base away. The rearrangement joins TRBV28 to TRBJ2-7, with D possibly called TRBD1 or TRBD2 (5 bases each). Germline CDR1 MDHEN, CDR2 SYDVKM. CDR3 length: 14 residues. This CDR3 reads CTSSLTGAAYEQYF. The CDR3 DNA reads TGTACCAGCAGTTTAACCGGGGCGGCTTACGAGCAGTACTTC.

In this sample, this clonotype turned up a few times. V and J are TRBV4-3 and TRBJ1-4, with D tentatively TRBD1 (5 bases). The V gene's germline CDR1 is LGHNA and CDR2 YSLEER. Between the trimmed V and J ends, which lost 0 bases and 1 base, there was a span of 9 bases. CDR3 length: 16 residues. The CDR3 DNA is TGCGCCAGCAGCCAAGATCACCAGGGAACTAATGAAAAACTGTTTTTT. Translating gives CASSQDHQGTNEKLFF.

V and J are TRBV9 and TRBJ2-2; possibly TRBD2 for D (6 bases). Germline lookup yields CDR1 SGDLS and CDR2 YYNGEE. The CDR3 spans 15 residues. Trimming cost V 4 bases and J 5 bases, with 15 bases left between them. As DNA, the CDR3 is TGTGCCAGCAGCCTGAGGGACGGGAGAACCGGGGAGCTGTTTTTT. Its protein product is CASSLRDGRTGELFF.

V and J are TRBV11-2 and TRBJ1-6, with D tentatively TRBD1 (6 bases). The germline V and J ends were trimmed by 4 bases and 7 bases, with 14 bases remaining between them. The CDR3 is made up of 15 amino acids. Germline V CDR1 and CDR2: SGHAT, FQNNGV. The CDR3 coding sequence is TGTGCCAGCAGCTCCCCCACAGGGTGGAATTCACCCCTCCACTTT. This translates into CASSSPTGWNSPLHF.

Many counts were recorded for this clonotype. The chain links TRBV7-8 to TRBJ2-2; possibly TRBD2 for D (5 bases). Between the trimmed V and J ends, which lost 1 base and 2 bases, there was a span of 14 bases. Germline CDR1 SGHVS, CDR2 FQNEAQ. The length of the CDR3 is 17 residues. CDR3 protein: CASSLGILAVNTGELFF. In DNA, the CDR3 is TGTGCCAGCAGCTTAGGAATCCTAGCAGTAAACACCGGGGAGCTGTTTTTT.

V is TRBV4-1 and J is TRBJ2-7; D assignment may be TRBD1 or TRBD2 (5 bases each). Germline V gives CDR1 MGHRA, CDR2 YSYEKL. V lost 1 base, J lost 6 bases, and 13 bases lay in between. The CDR3 loop spans 14 amino acids. The DNA for the CDR3 is TGCGCCAGCAGCCAAGCGGGACCCCTGGTCGAGCAGTACTTC. Translating it yields CASSQAGPLVEQYF.

This clonotype has at least ten counts. This chain connects TRBV11-1 to TRBJ1-1; D call uncertain. The CDR3 is 16 residues long. Per germline, CDR1 SGHAT and CDR2 FQDESV (reference sequence). Trimming shortened V by 2 bases and J by 5 bases, and 18 bases separated the two germline ends. The CDR3 loop reads CASSLRPLILGTEAFF. The CDR3, as DNA: TGTGCCAGCAGCTTAAGACCCCTTATCCTTGGAACTGAAGCTTTCTTT.

V and J are TRBV30 and TRBJ2-7; 10 bases line up with TRBD2. The trim removed 2 bases at V and 4 bases at J, leaving 2 bases unmatched. This CDR3 has 13 amino acids. The V gene's germline CDR1 is GTSNPN and CDR2 SVGIG (reference sequence). The CDR3 nucleotides read TGTGCCTGGAGTCCTAGCGGGAGTTACGAGCAGTACTTC. Residues: CAWSPSGSYEQYF.

This clonotype was found many times. CDR3 region: CASRTDREETQYF. The CDR3 DNA reads as TGTGCCAGCAGGACCGACAGGGAAGAGACCCAGTACTTC. V and J are TRBV27 and TRBJ2-5; TRBD1 matches 7 bases. Germline V gene sequence: CDR1 MNHEY, CDR2 SMNVEV (reference sequence). V shed 6 bases, J shed 3 bases, and the junction held 4 bases outside the gene matches. The CDR3 runs 13 residues.

This clonotype was seen a few times. The CDR3 bases are TGTGCCAGCAGCCGAGGACTAGCGGGATCCAATGAGCAGTTCTTC. This sequence encodes CASSRGLAGSNEQFF. The gene calls are TRBV7-2 and TRBJ2-1; 12 bases are shared with TRBD2. This CDR3 is built from 15 residues. V lost 5 bases and J lost 6; bases outside the gene matches: 5. Per the germline V gene, CDR1 is SGHTA and CDR2 is FQGNSA. The entire variable domain, with the rest obtained from reference TRBV7-2 and TRBJ2-1, is as follows: GAGVSQSPSNKVTEKGKDVELRCDPISGHTALYWYRQSLGQGLEFLIYFQGNSAPDKSGLPSDRFSAERTGGSVSTLTIQRTQQEDSAVYLCASSRGLAGSNEQFFGPGTRLTVL.

This clonotype has only a few counts. The V gene is TRBV30, the J gene TRBJ2-7, with 11 bases matching TRBD2. V gave up 0 bases and J gave up 3 bases; unmatched junction bases: 4. Germline CDR1 and CDR2: GTSNPN and SVGIG (reference sequence). This CDR3 is 15 amino acids long. The CDR3 coding sequence is TGTGCCTGGAGTGTAACTAGCGGGGGACACTACGAGCAGTACTTC. Translation gives CAWSVTSGGHYEQYF.

In this sample, this clonotype turned up a few times. The chain joins TRBV6-4 to TRBJ2-2, with D perhaps matching TRBD1 (5 bases). The CDR3 is made up of 14 amino acids. V was trimmed by 3 bases and J by 3 bases, leaving 8 bases between them. Germline-derived CDR1 and CDR2 are MRHNA and SNTAGT. The CDR3 DNA reads as TGTGCCAGCAGTGAAAGGGGTGACACCGGGGAGCTGTTTTTT. Encoded protein: CASSERGDTGELFF.

The V call is TRBV27, the J call TRBJ2-2, with D possibly matching TRBD1 (5 bases). Per germline, CDR1 MNHEY and CDR2 SMNVEV (reference sequence). The length of the CDR3 is 14 residues. V lost 8 bases and J lost 6, with 16 bases in between. CDR3 amino acids: CASRAWGNAGELFF. CDR3 nucleotide sequence: TGTGCCAGCCGCGCCTGGGGCAACGCCGGGGAGCTGTTTTTT.

J is TRBJ1-6 and V is TRBV18, with D perhaps TRBD1 (5 bases). Trimming stripped 6 bases from V and 5 bases from J, with 11 bases between. This CDR3 is 14 amino acids long. Germline V gene lookup returns CDR1 KGHSH and CDR2 LQKENI. In DNA, the CDR3 is TGTGCCAGCTCCCCTACAGGAGATAATTCACCCCTCCACTTT. As protein: CASSPTGDNSPLHF.

V and J are TRBV7-8 and TRBJ2-5; 8 bases fit TRBD1. Germline loops: CDR1 SGHVS, CDR2 FQNEAQ. J was trimmed by 3 bases and V by 4 bases; bases with no gene match: 13. The CDR3 has 17 residues. Written as DNA, the CDR3 is TGTGCCAGCAGCTCCAACCGGGTACCGGGACAGGAAGAGACCCAGTACTTC. Protein sequence: CASSSNRVPGQEETQYF.

This clonotype was counted many times. This sequence joins TRBV28 and TRBJ1-1; D not certain. The CDR3 has 14 amino acids. V was trimmed by 5 bases and J by 6 bases, leaving 16 bases between them. CDR1 is MDHEN and CDR2 is SYDVKM in the germline V gene. CDR3 bases: TGTGCCAGCAGTCCCCCCGGCCTACCCTCTGAAGCTTTCTTT. Amino acid sequence: CASSPPGLPSEAFF.

The CDR3 region is CASSYQPGHLFSSETQYF. The CDR3 nucleotides are TGTGCCAGCAGTTACCAACCGGGACATCTATTCTCATCCGAGACCCAGTACTTC. V usage is TRBV6-9 and J usage is TRBJ2-5; TRBD1 is a possible D gene (6 bases). Per germline, CDR1 MNHGY and CDR2 SVAAGI. Trimming took 3 bases from V and 5 from J, leaving 25 bases between them. This CDR3 is 18 amino acids long.

This clonotype was detected ten times or more. This chain connects TRBV6-5 to TRBJ1-1; D remains unclear. Deletions cut 0 bases from V and 1 base from J, with 12 bases between. CDR3 size: 16 residues. Germline V gene lookup returns CDR1 MNHEY and CDR2 SVGAGI. CDR3 nucleotide sequence: TGTGCCAGCAGTTACTCGATTGTCCGTTCGAACACTGAAGCTTTCTTT. Amino acid sequence: CASSYSIVRSNTEAFF.

This clonotype was counted ten times or more. The V gene is TRBV15, the J gene TRBJ1-4; 7 bases are a match to TRBD1. CDR3 length: 14 amino acids. Losses at the gene ends were 5 bases for V and 5 bases for J; bases not matched to a gene: 5. From germline, CDR1 is LNHNV and CDR2 YYDKDF (reference sequence). The CDR3 spells CATSPGQTNEKLFF. Here the CDR3 DNA reads TGTGCCACCAGCCCGGGACAGACGAATGAAAAACTGTTTTTT.

The genes are TRBV27 and TRBJ2-7, with 9 bases lining up with TRBD1. Per germline, CDR1 MNHEY and CDR2 SMNVEV (reference sequence). V shed 4 bases, J shed 5 bases, and the junction held 12 bases outside the gene matches. The CDR3 runs to 16 residues. The CDR3 DNA reads TGTGCCAGCAGTTCCTTCGCGGGGACAGGGCTCAACGAGCAGTACTTC. It codes for CASSSFAGTGLNEQYF.

V and J are TRBV30 and TRBJ2-6; D not resolved. This CDR3 contains 14 residues. V gave up 4 bases and J gave up 0 bases, with 7 bases separating them. Germline V gives CDR1 GTSNPN, CDR2 SVGIG (reference sequence). The CDR3 sequence: CAWTGGSGANVLTF. CDR3 DNA sequence: TGTGCCTGGACTGGCGGCTCTGGGGCCAACGTCCTGACTTTC.

This clonotype was recorded at least ten times. This CDR3 is CASSYSARNSYEQYF. The DNA for the CDR3 is TGTGCCAGCAGTTACTCGGCACGCAACTCCTACGAGCAGTACTTC. The rearrangement uses TRBV6-6 and TRBJ2-7, with no clear D. V was pared by 0 bases and J by 0 bases, with 9 bases between. The V gene's germline CDR1 is MNHNY and CDR2 SVGAGI (reference sequence). This CDR3 has 15 residues.

Only a few counts were recorded for this clonotype. This chain uses TRBV11-2 with TRBJ2-2; TRBD2 agrees at 7 bases. Germline-derived CDR1 and CDR2 are SGHAT and FQNNGV. V dropped 2 bases and J dropped 1; count of bases not matched to a gene: 16. The CDR3 extends over 20 amino acids. The CDR3 coding sequence is TGTGCCAGCAGCTTATCCCCCGGAGCGGGGCCGATCCGGAACACCGGGGAGCTGTTTTTT. It codes for CASSLSPGAGPIRNTGELFF.

The V call is TRBV7-2, the J call TRBJ2-5; unclear D gene. Germline assignment: CDR1 SGHTA and CDR2 FQGNSA. Trimming left V 4 bases short and J 8 bases short, with 14 bases between. The CDR3 has 13 amino acids. The CDR3 nucleotides are TGTGCCAGCAGCTCCCTTGCCGAGAGCACCCAGTACTTC. Amino acid sequence: CASSSLAESTQYF.

V and J are TRBV27 and TRBJ2-6; 11 nucleotides agree with TRBD1. CDR3 length: 17 amino acids. V trimming: 4 bases; J trimming: 2 bases; junction bases outside the gene matches: 4. Germline V CDR1 and CDR2: MNHEY, SMNVEV (reference sequence). The CDR3 loop reads CASSWKDRGPGANVLTF. For the CDR3, the DNA is TGTGCCAGCAGTTGGAAGGACAGGGGGCCTGGGGCCAACGTCCTGACTTTC.

This clonotype turned up a few times. The chain combines TRBV9 with TRBJ2-7, with 11 nucleotides matching TRBD2. The germline CDR1 and CDR2 sequences are SGDLS and YYNGEE. V lost 4 bases, J lost 0 bases, and 3 bases stayed unmatched. The length of the CDR3 is 15 residues. Written as DNA, the CDR3 is TGTGCCAGCAGCAAAGGACTAGCGGGCTCCTACGAGCAGTACTTC. This gives the protein CASSKGLAGSYEQYF.

The chain couples TRBV25-1 to TRBJ1-1, with D perhaps matching TRBD1 (5 bases). CDR3 length equals 13 residues. From germline, CDR1 is MGHDK and CDR2 SYGVNS. V dropped 7 bases and J dropped 6 bases, with 15 bases sitting between them. DNA of the CDR3: TGTGCCAGCATTACTTCGGGGGGAGCTGAAGCTTTCTTT. Encoded protein: CASITSGGAEAFF.